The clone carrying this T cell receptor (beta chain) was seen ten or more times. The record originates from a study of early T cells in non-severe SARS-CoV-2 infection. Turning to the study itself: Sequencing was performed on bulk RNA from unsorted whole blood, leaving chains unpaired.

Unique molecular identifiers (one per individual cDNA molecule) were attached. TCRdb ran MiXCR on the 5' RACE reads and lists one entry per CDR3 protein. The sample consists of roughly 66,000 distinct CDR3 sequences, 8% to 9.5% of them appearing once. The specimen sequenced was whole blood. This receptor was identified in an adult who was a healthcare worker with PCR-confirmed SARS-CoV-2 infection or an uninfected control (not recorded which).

The CDR3 region is CSVATVSGTDTQYF. The CDR3 DNA reads TGCAGCGTAGCGACAGTCTCCGGCACAGATACGCAGTATTTT. The gene calls are TRBV29-1 and TRBJ2-3, with D possibly being TRBD1 (5 bases). CDR3 size: 14 residues. Germline V gene sequence: CDR1 SQVTM, CDR2 ANQGSEA. Trimming removed 6 bases from V and 1 base from J, with 14 bases in between.